The T cell receptor (beta chain) described here comes from a study of cytomegalovirus exposure and HLA in healthy donors. PCR involved 60 Vbeta and 13 Jbeta primers. This table comes from immunoSEQ multiplex PCR, and its TCRdb copy is limited to in-frame clones, with some not included. The sample carries roughly 190,000 clones, approximately 11% recorded once. Germline V gene sequence: CDR1 SGHDN, CDR2 FVKESK. The ends lost 4 bases at V and 4 bases at J; junction bases unmatched: 12. CDR3 size: 16 residues. Study findings and constraints: HLA restriction was apparent for most CMV-associated TCR beta chains in a later analysis. Specificity for CMV antigens was confirmed in vitro for a few of the CMV-associated chains. Among TCR sequences, most were rare, though some public TCRs appeared in many donors. Several of the most significant clusters were apparently associated with common viral pathogens in a later analysis.

In this sample, this clone turned up a few times. Its antigen is unidentified. This receptor was identified in a man aged 45-65 years in good health and CMV-seropositive. V and J are TRBV14 and TRBJ2-5; 7 bases fit TRBD1. Specimen: PBMCs. The chain's CDR3 is CASSPLQGGRGETQYF. The CDR3, as DNA: TGTGCCAGCAGCCCCCTCCAAGGGGGCAGAGGAGAGACCCAGTACTTC. The variable domain in full, with the rest retrieved from reference TRBV14 and TRBJ2-5, is EAGVTQFPSHSVIEKGQTVTLRCDPISGHDNLYWYRRVMGKEIKFLLHFVKESKQDESGMPNNRFLAERTGGTYSTLKVQPAELEDSGVYFCASSPLQGGRGETQYFGPGTRLLVL.